The 17 T cell receptor beta chains in this list originate from one sample, sequenced in a study of T cell changes during pregnancy in multiple sclerosis. Sequencing was performed with immunoSEQ multiplex PCR; in TCRdb, only in-frame clones are kept and a portion is missing. The profile shows tens of thousands of clones, around 96% of them singletons. The material was CD8+ T cells from peripheral blood mononuclear cells, obtained after pregnancy. The receptors were gathered from a female donor with multiple sclerosis, enrolled in a pregnancy study.

The chain combines TRBV11-2 with TRBJ2-7; D possibly corresponds to TRBD2 (7 bases). V lost 5 bases, J lost 3 bases, and 17 bases lay in between. In germline, CDR1 is SGHAT, CDR2 FQNNGV. CDR3 length equals 15 residues. The CDR3 spells CASSPSGGGGYEQYF. DNA for the CDR3: TGTGCCAGCAGCCCCTCGGGGGGAGGGGGCTACGAGCAGTACTTC.

The chain uses TRBV28 and TRBJ2-7; TRBD1 matches 7 bases. Looked up from germline, CDR1 is MDHEN and CDR2 is SYDVKM. The CDR3 loop spans 15 amino acids. Germline trimming cut 3 bases from V and 3 bases from J; bases unmatched to any gene: 8. DNA for the CDR3: TGTGCCAGCAGTTTCAGGGGGACATTGTTCTACGAGCAGTACTTC. It is translated as CASSFRGTLFYEQYF.

The chain combines TRBV27 with TRBJ2-4; a weak D match, TRBD2 (6 bases). The CDR3 extends over 16 amino acids. Germline assignment: CDR1 MNHEY and CDR2 SMNVEV (reference sequence). V lost 0 bases, J lost 0 bases, and 9 bases lay in between. CDR3 bases: TGTGCCAGCAGTTTATCCGCGGGACTAGCCAAAAACATTCAGTACTTC. Its translation is CASSLSAGLAKNIQYF.

The CDR3 loop reads CASSPGQGGSYEQYF. The CDR3 nucleotides are TGTGCCAGCAGCCCCGGACAGGGGGGGTCGTACGAGCAGTACTTC. V gene TRBV9 combines with J gene TRBJ2-7, with TRBD1 matching over 10 bases. J was trimmed by 4 bases and V by 4 bases; bases with no gene match: 8. The germline gives CDR1 SGDLS, CDR2 YYNGEE. This CDR3 is built from 15 residues.

The V gene is TRBV28, the J gene TRBJ2-7; 9 bases map to TRBD2. The CDR3 is 17 residues long. Germline trimming cut 9 bases from V and 2 bases from J; bases unmatched to any gene: 17. Germline V gene lookup returns CDR1 MDHEN and CDR2 SYDVKM. This chain's CDR3 is CASGGLQSSGSAYEQYF. CDR3 sequence (DNA): TGTGCCAGTGGAGGTTTACAAAGTAGCGGGAGCGCCTACGAGCAGTACTTC.

V and J are TRBV4-1 and TRBJ2-2; the D is unclear. Trimming removed 9 bases at V and 2 bases at J, with 16 bases between. Germline V lookup: CDR1 MGHRA, CDR2 YSYEKL. CDR3 length: 15 residues. The CDR3 loop is CASSTAGFNTGELFF. In DNA form, the CDR3 reads TGCGCCAGTAGTACCGCAGGATTCAACACCGGGGAGCTGTTTTTT.

Here the CDR3 reads CASSLVSNEQFF. DNA for the CDR3: TGTGCCAGCAGCTTAGTTTCGAATGAGCAGTTCTTC. The chain employs TRBV7-9 and TRBJ2-1; D gene uncertain. Trimming shortened V by 1 base and J by 7 bases, and 5 bases separated the two germline ends. This CDR3 contains 12 residues. The V gene's germline CDR1 is SEHNR and CDR2 FQNEAQ (reference sequence).

This clone was seen more than once but under ten times. The V call is TRBV9, the J call TRBJ1-1, with D maybe TRBD1 (6 bases). Trimming pared 1 base from V and 1 base from J, leaving 11 bases between. Germline V lookup: CDR1 SGDLS, CDR2 YYNGEE. There are 15 residues in the CDR3. CDR3 amino acids: CASSVTTGRNTEAFF. In DNA, the CDR3 is TGTGCCAGCAGCGTAACTACAGGGAGGAACACTGAAGCTTTCTTT.

This chain links TRBV6-6 with TRBJ2-3, with 7 bases that match TRBD2. J lost 3 bases, V lost 6 bases, and 6 bases had no gene match. Germline V gene sequence: CDR1 MNHNY, CDR2 SVGAGI (reference sequence). This CDR3 is built from 14 residues. CDR3 nucleotides: TGTGCCAGCAGCCAAGGGCGGGAGACAGATACGCAGTATTTT. It translates to CASSQGRETDTQYF.

The chain couples TRBV28 to TRBJ2-3; D remains ambiguous. This CDR3 contains 12 residues. Trimming pared 3 bases from V and 2 bases from J, leaving 3 bases between. In germline, CDR1 is MDHEN, CDR2 SYDVKM. DNA for the CDR3: TGTGCCAGCAGTTTCGTCACAGATACGCAGTATTTT. This encodes CASSFVTDTQYF.

This rearrangement joins TRBV5-1 to TRBJ1-2; D not resolved. This CDR3 is 13 amino acids long. Germline V gene data show CDR1 as SGHRS and CDR2 as YFSETQ. Trimming removed 0 bases from V and 8 bases from J, with 11 bases in between. CDR3 in DNA: TGCGCCAGCAGCTTGGACAGATCCTACGGCTACACCTTC. It specifies CASSLDRSYGYTF.

The gene calls are TRBV2 and TRBJ2-5; possibly TRBD2 for D (6 bases). V lost 7 bases to trimming and J lost 2 bases, with 8 bases between them. CDR1 and CDR2 from the germline V gene are SNHLY and FYNNEI. The CDR3 sequence is 12 residues long. CDR3: CASKGRQETQYF. CDR3 sequence (DNA): TGTGCCAGCAAGGGGAGGCAAGAGACCCAGTACTTC.

This clone appeared once. This chain connects TRBV19 to TRBJ2-3; D uncertain. Germline CDR1 is LNHDA and CDR2 is SQIVND (reference sequence). This CDR3 has 16 amino acids. The V end was cut by 1 base, the J end by 3 bases, with 14 bases between. CDR3 DNA sequence: TGTGCCAGTAGTATAGCGGCTAGGCGAGCAACAGATACGCAGTATTTT. Its protein product is CASSIAARRATDTQYF.

Only a few counts were recorded for this clone. This sequence joins TRBV6-5 and TRBJ1-1, with 11 bases lining up with TRBD1. The CDR3 is made up of 15 amino acids. V lost 7 bases, J lost 7 bases, and 11 bases stayed unmatched. Germline lookup yields CDR1 MNHEY and CDR2 SVGAGI. CDR3 nucleotides: TGTGCCAGCAACAACGTGGGACAGGGGGAGTTTGAAGCTTTCTTT. The encoded protein is CASNNVGQGEFEAFF.

The gene calls are TRBV30 and TRBJ1-3; TRBD1 aligns across 8 bases. The germline gives CDR1 GTSNPN, CDR2 SVGIG (reference sequence). CDR3 size: 14 residues. V trimming: 5 bases; J trimming: 2 bases; junction bases outside the gene matches: 5. The CDR3 DNA is TGTGCCTGGGACAGGGGTCGAACTGGAAACACCATATATTTT. Its translation: CAWDRGRTGNTIYF. Full variable domain (remainder filled in from reference TRBV30 and TRBJ1-3): SQTIHQWPATLVQPVGSPLSLECTVEGTSNPNLYWYRQAAGRGLQLLFYSVGIGQISSEVPQNLSASRPQDRQFILSSKKLLLSDSGFYLCAWDRGRTGNTIYFGEGSWLTVV.

The chain carries TRBV5-4 and TRBJ2-1, with 7 bases matching TRBD1. Trimming removed 0 bases from V and 10 bases from J; junction bases left unmatched: 13. Germline loops: CDR1 SGHNT, CDR2 YYREEE (reference sequence). The CDR3 spans 16 residues. The CDR3 here is CASSLEGGSEDSEQFF. The CDR3 region has the DNA TGTGCCAGCAGCTTGGAAGGGGGCTCCGAGGACAGCGAGCAGTTCTTC.

This chain links TRBV9 with TRBJ2-3; 10 bases line up with TRBD2. The CDR3 length is 15 residues. J gave up 1 base and V 3 bases, and 2 bases lay outside the gene matches. Per germline, CDR1 SGDLS and CDR2 YYNGEE. For the CDR3, the DNA is TGTGCCAGCAGCGGGGGGACTAGCGGCACAGATACGCAGTATTTT. Translating gives CASSGGTSGTDTQYF.